This T cell receptor beta chain is from a study of CD8+ T cells in alopecia areata. Turning to the study itself: Treated patients took oral tofacitinib at 5 to 10 mg twice daily. Tofacitinib ran for 6 to 18 months before 6 months off drug.

This clone was seen a handful of times. Its antigen is unidentified. CDR3 length: 11 residues. Germline CDR1 and CDR2: SQVTM and ANQGSEA. The V end was cut by 5 bases, the J end by 5 bases, with 8 bases between. General study points: Only one nonresponder was present, which leaves the link between baseline CD8+ expansion and response uncertain. Normal scalp had lower clonality than lesional scalp, with alopecia totalis/universalis lesions showing this most strongly.

cDNA serving as the sequencing template came from extracted, reverse transcribed RNA. The assay was immunoSEQ multiplex PCR, and TCRdb's table has in-frame clones only and misses some. The sample records about 190,000 clones, 60% being singletons. The treatment was: oral pan-JAK inhibitor, 5-10 mg twice daily. The clonotype was recovered from a human donor with alopecia areata. The input for sequencing was CD4+ T cells sorted from blood, taken at week 24, from a patient treated with tofacitinib. The gene calls are TRBV29-1 and TRBJ2-3; no clear D gene. The CDR3 loop is CSVRVGDTQYF. The CDR3 region has the DNA TGCAGCGTTAGGGTAGGAGATACGCAGTATTTT.